A selection of T cell receptor beta chains follows, all from one sample in a study of blood T cell repertoires in COVID-19. Repertoires were generated with immunoSEQ multiplex PCR, while TCRdb's copy carries only in-frame clones and drops some. The sample lists some 160,000 clones; roughly 80% were seen once. Material: peripheral blood. These receptors originate from an elderly woman with COVID-19, enrolled during active disease. Both conserved end residues are part of each CDR3. Fields, in order: clone size, D gene, V gene, J gene, CDR3 DNA, CDR3 protein. A D gene is named only where the DNA matches it firmly. Clone size is shown for a subset of rows, as once, few, many or a class of expanded clone.

clone_size: .
d_call: .
v_call: TRBV6-5
j_call: TRBJ1-5
cdr3_nt: TGTGCCAGCGCCTTAGATAGACAGTCCGCCCAGCATTTT
cdr3_aa: CASALDRQSAQHF

clone_size: .
d_call: .
v_call: TRBV5-4
j_call: TRBJ2-5
cdr3_nt: TGTGCCAGCAGGGGACATGAGGAAGAGACCCAGTACTTC
cdr3_aa: CASRGHEEETQYF

clone_size: .
d_call: .
v_call: TRBV5-1
j_call: TRBJ1-2
cdr3_nt: TGCGCCAGCAGCTTATCAGGGAACTATGGCTACACCTTC
cdr3_aa: CASSLSGNYGYTF

clone_size: .
d_call: .
v_call: TRBV9
j_call: TRBJ2-1
cdr3_nt: TGTGCCAGCAGCGCCTCAGGGGTTGAGCAGTTCTTC
cdr3_aa: CASSASGVEQFF

clone_size: few
d_call: TRBD2
v_call: TRBV28
j_call: TRBJ2-1
cdr3_nt: TGTGCCAGCAGTCAGCGGGAGATCGCCTACAATGAGCAGTTCTTC
cdr3_aa: CASSQREIAYNEQFF

clone_size: few
d_call: TRBD1
v_call: TRBV18
j_call: TRBJ1-1
cdr3_nt: TGTGCCAGCTCACGCGGACAGGGGGCGATAGGAACTGAAGCTTTCTTT
cdr3_aa: CASSRGQGAIGTEAFF

clone_size: .
d_call: TRBD1
v_call: TRBV28
j_call: TRBJ1-1
cdr3_nt: TGTGCCAGCAGTTTCTTGGCAGGGGGCAGAGGGAACACTGAAGCTTTCTTT
cdr3_aa: CASSFLAGGRGNTEAFF

clone_size: .
d_call: .
v_call: TRBV7-2
j_call: TRBJ2-7
cdr3_nt: TGTGCCAGCAGCTTAGCGGAGGCAGAATTCTACGAGCAGTACTTC
cdr3_aa: CASSLAEAEFYEQYF

clone_size: .
d_call: .
v_call: TRBV6-5
j_call: TRBJ1-2
cdr3_nt: TGTGCCAGCAGGGCCGGGACATCCGGCTACACCTTC
cdr3_aa: CASRAGTSGYTF

clone_size: .
d_call: .
v_call: TRBV3-1/TRBV3-2
j_call: TRBJ1-1
cdr3_nt: TGTGCCAGCAGCCATGGAGGGGCCGAAGCTTTCTTT
cdr3_aa: CASSHGGAEAFF

clone_size: .
d_call: .
v_call: TRBV28
j_call: TRBJ1-5
cdr3_nt: TGTGCCAGCAGTACCACAGGGCAGGGCAATCAGCCCCAGCATTTT
cdr3_aa: CASSTTGQGNQPQHF

clone_size: .
d_call: TRBD1
v_call: TRBV14
j_call: TRBJ2-2
cdr3_nt: TGTGCCAGCAGCCATAGACGACAGGGAGCGGCCGGGGAGCTGTTTTTT
cdr3_aa: CASSHRRQGAAGELFF

clone_size: .
d_call: TRBD1
v_call: TRBV5-1
j_call: TRBJ2-3
cdr3_nt: TGCGCCAGCGGGGACAGCCAAGGCACAGATACGCAGTATTTT
cdr3_aa: CASGDSQGTDTQYF

clone_size: .
d_call: .
v_call: TRBV6-1
j_call: TRBJ1-1
cdr3_nt: TGTGCCAGCAGTGATCTAGGGAACACTGAAGCTTTCTTT
cdr3_aa: CASSDLGNTEAFF

clone_size: .
d_call: .
v_call: TRBV6-6
j_call: TRBJ1-5
cdr3_nt: TGTGCCAGCAGTTACCCCGGGGTTCTCAATCAGCCCCAGCATTTT
cdr3_aa: CASSYPGVLNQPQHF

clone_size: .
d_call: TRBD1
v_call: TRBV11-1
j_call: TRBJ1-1
cdr3_nt: TGTGCCAGCAGCCAGGACAGGGTCCCTGAAGCTTTCTTT
cdr3_aa: CASSQDRVPEAFF

clone_size: .
d_call: .
v_call: TRBV5-1
j_call: TRBJ1-2
cdr3_nt: TGCGCCAGCAGCTACCAGGAGGCCTTTAGCTATGGCTACACCTTC
cdr3_aa: CASSYQEAFSYGYTF

clone_size: .
d_call: TRBD1
v_call: TRBV28
j_call: TRBJ2-7
cdr3_nt: TGTGCCAGCTGCCTCGGGACAGTCTACGAGCAGTACTTC
cdr3_aa: CASCLGTVYEQYF

clone_size: once
d_call: .
v_call: TRBV3-1/TRBV3-2
j_call: TRBJ1-1
cdr3_nt: TGTGCCAGCCGGGGAGAGATCACTGAAGCTTTCTTT
cdr3_aa: CASRGEITEAFF

clone_size: .
d_call: .
v_call: TRBV5-4
j_call: TRBJ1-1
cdr3_nt: TGTGCCAGCAGCCCACAGACAGGCGGGAACACTGAAGCTTTCTTT
cdr3_aa: CASSPQTGGNTEAFF

clone_size: .
d_call: .
v_call: TRBV3-1/TRBV3-2
j_call: TRBJ2-7
cdr3_nt: TGTGCCAGCAGCCATGGGAGACGCTCCTACGAGCAGTACTTC
cdr3_aa: CASSHGRRSYEQYF

clone_size: few
d_call: .
v_call: TRBV7-6
j_call: TRBJ1-1
cdr3_nt: TGTGCCAGCAGCTTAGGGCCAGGGGTCCCCAACACTGAAGCTTTCTTT
cdr3_aa: CASSLGPGVPNTEAFF

clone_size: .
d_call: TRBD1
v_call: TRBV7-6
j_call: TRBJ1-4
cdr3_nt: TGTGCCAGCAGCCCAAGACAGGGGACCGCAACTAATGAAAAACTGTTTTTT
cdr3_aa: CASSPRQGTATNEKLFF

clone_size: .
d_call: TRBD1
v_call: TRBV5-1
j_call: TRBJ1-6
cdr3_nt: TGCGCCAGCAGCTCCGGACCGAGACAGGGAGGCAATTCACCCCTCCACTTT
cdr3_aa: CASSSGPRQGGNSPLHF

clone_size: once
d_call: TRBD1
v_call: TRBV28
j_call: TRBJ2-7
cdr3_nt: TGTGCCAGCTGGCTTGGACAGGGTTCGGGGGAGCAGTACTTC
cdr3_aa: CASWLGQGSGEQYF

clone_size: .
d_call: .
v_call: TRBV9
j_call: TRBJ1-5
cdr3_nt: TGTGCCAGCAGCGTAGGAGGGAACCCCAATCAGCCCCAGCATTTT
cdr3_aa: CASSVGGNPNQPQHF

clone_size: once
d_call: .
v_call: TRBV7-6
j_call: TRBJ2-2
cdr3_nt: TGTGCCAGCAGCTTAGAGCTATCCCCTGCCGGGGAGCTGTTTTTT
cdr3_aa: CASSLELSPAGELFF

clone_size: .
d_call: .
v_call: TRBV7-9
j_call: TRBJ2-3
cdr3_nt: TGTGCCAGCAGCTTGTACGGAGATACGCAGTATTTT
cdr3_aa: CASSLYGDTQYF

clone_size: .
d_call: .
v_call: TRBV20-1
j_call: TRBJ1-4
cdr3_nt: TGCAGTGCTAGACAGGGGGAAAAACTGTTTTTT
cdr3_aa: CSARQGEKLFF

clone_size: .
d_call: TRBD2
v_call: TRBV4-2
j_call: TRBJ2-7
cdr3_nt: TGTGCCAGCAGCCAAGTTCGACTAGCGGGAGGACCCCCCTACGAGCAGTACTTC
cdr3_aa: CASSQVRLAGGPPYEQYF

clone_size: .
d_call: TRBD1
v_call: TRBV18
j_call: TRBJ2-2
cdr3_nt: TGTGCCAGCTCGCCCAGGGGGCGCAGCACCGGGGAGCTGTTTTTT
cdr3_aa: CASSPRGRSTGELFF

clone_size: few
d_call: TRBD1
v_call: TRBV5-4
j_call: TRBJ2-7
cdr3_nt: TGTGCCAGCAGACCGGGACAGGGGCCTTACGAGCAGTACTTC
cdr3_aa: CASRPGQGPYEQYF

clone_size: .
d_call: .
v_call: TRBV15
j_call: TRBJ1-5
cdr3_nt: TGTGCCACCAGCAGGACCCGGGGAGCTTTCAATCAGCCCCAGCATTTT
cdr3_aa: CATSRTRGAFNQPQHF

clone_size: .
d_call: TRBD1
v_call: TRBV7-2
j_call: TRBJ1-5
cdr3_nt: TGTGCCAGCAGCCCAGACAGGGATCGGCGGCCCCAGCATTTT
cdr3_aa: CASSPDRDRRPQHF

clone_size: .
d_call: .
v_call: TRBV7-8
j_call: TRBJ1-2
cdr3_nt: TGTGCCAGCAGCCCCCCGGGGGGCCTTGGCTACACCTTC
cdr3_aa: CASSPPGGLGYTF

clone_size: once
d_call: .
v_call: TRBV5-1
j_call: TRBJ2-1
cdr3_nt: TGCGCCAGCAGCTTGGGTCAGCAGGGGATGCATGAGCAGTTCTTC
cdr3_aa: CASSLGQQGMHEQFF

clone_size: .
d_call: .
v_call: TRBV20-1
j_call: TRBJ1-4
cdr3_nt: TGCAGTGCTGCCAGAGGGGAAAAACTGTTTTTT
cdr3_aa: CSAARGEKLFF

clone_size: few
d_call: TRBD1
v_call: TRBV5-1
j_call: TRBJ1-1
cdr3_nt: TGCGCCAGCAGTTTCCGACAGGGCCTAACTGAAGCTTTCTTT
cdr3_aa: CASSFRQGLTEAFF

clone_size: .
d_call: .
v_call: TRBV10-3
j_call: TRBJ2-5
cdr3_nt: TGTGCCATCAGTGAGCCGGGCCCGATGGGGGGGACCCAGTACTTC
cdr3_aa: CAISEPGPMGGTQYF

clone_size: .
d_call: TRBD1
v_call: TRBV15
j_call: TRBJ2-3
cdr3_nt: TGTGCCACCAGACGCGACAGGGTGGGAGATACGCAGTATTTT
cdr3_aa: CATRRDRVGDTQYF

clone_size: .
d_call: .
v_call: TRBV29-1
j_call: TRBJ2-5
cdr3_nt: TGCAGCGTTGGCGGGTCCCAAGAGACCCAGTACTTC
cdr3_aa: CSVGGSQETQYF

clone_size: .
d_call: TRBD1
v_call: TRBV12-3/TRBV12-4
j_call: TRBJ1-2
cdr3_nt: TGTGCCAGCAGTCTGCAGGGGGCGCAGGGCTACACCTTC
cdr3_aa: CASSLQGAQGYTF

clone_size: .
d_call: TRBD1
v_call: TRBV6-5
j_call: TRBJ1-1
cdr3_nt: TGTGCCAGCAGTTGGGACAGGGTGGGGAACACTGAAGCTTTCTTT
cdr3_aa: CASSWDRVGNTEAFF

clone_size: .
d_call: .
v_call: TRBV5-6
j_call: TRBJ1-4
cdr3_nt: TGTGCCAGCAGCTCCCGTCAGGGTTCTCAAACTAATGAAAAACTGTTTTTT
cdr3_aa: CASSSRQGSQTNEKLFF

clone_size: .
d_call: .
v_call: TRBV5-4
j_call: TRBJ2-7
cdr3_nt: TGTGCCAGCAGCCCGTCTGGGGGCCGCCTTACCTACGAGCAGTACTTC
cdr3_aa: CASSPSGGRLTYEQYF